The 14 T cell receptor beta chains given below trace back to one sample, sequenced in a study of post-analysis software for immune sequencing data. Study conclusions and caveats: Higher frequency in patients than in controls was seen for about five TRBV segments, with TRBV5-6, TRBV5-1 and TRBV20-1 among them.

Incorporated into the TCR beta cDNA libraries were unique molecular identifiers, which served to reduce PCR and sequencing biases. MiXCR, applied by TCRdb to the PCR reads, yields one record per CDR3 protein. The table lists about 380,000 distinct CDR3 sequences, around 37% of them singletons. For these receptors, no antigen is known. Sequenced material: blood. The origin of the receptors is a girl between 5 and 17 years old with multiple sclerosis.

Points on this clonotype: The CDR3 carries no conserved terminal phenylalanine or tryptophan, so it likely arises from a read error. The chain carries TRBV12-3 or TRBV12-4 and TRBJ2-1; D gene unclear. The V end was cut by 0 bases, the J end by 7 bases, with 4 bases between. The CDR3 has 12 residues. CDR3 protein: CASSLAGNEQFL. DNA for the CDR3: TGTGCCAGCAGTTTAGCAGGGAATGAGCAGTTCTTA.

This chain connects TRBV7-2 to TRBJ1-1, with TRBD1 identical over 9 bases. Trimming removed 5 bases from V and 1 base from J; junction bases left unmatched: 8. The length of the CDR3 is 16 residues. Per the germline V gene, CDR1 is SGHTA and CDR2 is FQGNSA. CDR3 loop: CASSPHRGLANTEAFF. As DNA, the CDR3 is TGTGCCAGCAGCCCTCACAGGGGGCTGGCGAACACTGAAGCTTTCTTT. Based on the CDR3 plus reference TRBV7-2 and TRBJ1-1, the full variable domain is GAGVSQSPSNKVTEKGKDVELRCDPISGHTALYWYRQSLGQGLEFLIYFQGNSAPDKSGLPSDRFSAERTGGSVSTLTIQRTQQEDSAVYLCASSPHRGLANTEAFFGQGTRLTVV.

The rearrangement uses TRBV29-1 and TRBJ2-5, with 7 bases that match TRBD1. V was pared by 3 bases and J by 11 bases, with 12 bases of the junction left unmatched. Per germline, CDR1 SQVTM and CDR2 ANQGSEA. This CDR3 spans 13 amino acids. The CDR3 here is CSVEGTVYNEQYF. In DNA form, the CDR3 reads TGCAGCGTTGAGGGGACAGTTTACAATGAGCAGTACTTC.

CDR3 in amino acids: CASSSPPQETQYF. The CDR3 coding sequence is TGTGCCAGCAGCTCGCCGCCTCAAGAGACCCAGTACTTC. V gene TRBV7-2 combines with J gene TRBJ2-5; D is undetermined. This CDR3 has 13 residues. V shed 4 bases and J shed 2 bases, with 8 bases lying between them. Germline-derived CDR1 and CDR2 are SGHTA and FQGNSA.

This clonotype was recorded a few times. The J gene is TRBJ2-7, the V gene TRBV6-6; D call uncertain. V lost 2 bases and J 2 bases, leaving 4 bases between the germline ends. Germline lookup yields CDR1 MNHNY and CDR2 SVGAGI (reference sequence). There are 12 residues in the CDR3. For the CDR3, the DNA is TGTGCCAGCAGTTACGGCCCCTACGAGCAGTACTTC. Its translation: CASSYGPYEQYF.

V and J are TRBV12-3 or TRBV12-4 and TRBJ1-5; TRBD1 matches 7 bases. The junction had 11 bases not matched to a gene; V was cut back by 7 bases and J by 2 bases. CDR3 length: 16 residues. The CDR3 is CASTPKGQRGNQPQHF. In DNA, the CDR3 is TGTGCCAGCACCCCTAAGGGACAGCGTGGCAATCAGCCCCAGCATTTT.

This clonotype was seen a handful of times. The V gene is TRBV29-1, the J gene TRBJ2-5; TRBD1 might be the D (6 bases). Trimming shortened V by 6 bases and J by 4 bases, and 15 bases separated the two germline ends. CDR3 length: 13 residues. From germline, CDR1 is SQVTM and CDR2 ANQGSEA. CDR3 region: CSVRGQYTETQYF. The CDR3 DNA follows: TGCAGCGTACGAGGACAGTATACAGAGACCCAGTACTTC.

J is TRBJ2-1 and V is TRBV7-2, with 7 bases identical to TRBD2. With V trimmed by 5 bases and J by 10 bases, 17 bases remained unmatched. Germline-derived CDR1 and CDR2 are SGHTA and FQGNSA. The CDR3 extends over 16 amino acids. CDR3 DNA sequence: TGTGCCAGCAGCCCCGCCGGGACTATGGGCCTGGGGGAGCAGTTCTTC. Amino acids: CASSPAGTMGLGEQFF.

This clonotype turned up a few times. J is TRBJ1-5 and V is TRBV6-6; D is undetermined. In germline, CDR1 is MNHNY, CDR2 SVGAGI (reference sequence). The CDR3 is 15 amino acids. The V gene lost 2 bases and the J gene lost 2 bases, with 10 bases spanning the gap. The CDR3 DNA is TGTGCCAGCAGTTACGGAGAAAAAGGCAATCAGCCCCAGCATTTT. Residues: CASSYGEKGNQPQHF.

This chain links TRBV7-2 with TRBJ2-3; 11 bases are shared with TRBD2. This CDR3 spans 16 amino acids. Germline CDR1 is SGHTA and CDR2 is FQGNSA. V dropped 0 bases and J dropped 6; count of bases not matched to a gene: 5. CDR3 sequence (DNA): TGTGCCAGCAGCTTAGCTAGCGGGGGGGGTGACGATACGCAGTATTTT. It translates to CASSLASGGGDDTQYF.

The CDR3, as DNA: TGTGCCAGCAGCCAAGACAGGGGCAACTACAATGAGCAGTTCTTC. Its protein is CASSQDRGNYNEQFF. The V and J genes are TRBV4-2 and TRBJ2-1, with D perhaps TRBD1 (6 bases). Germline CDR1 is LGHNA and CDR2 is YNFKEQ. The length of the CDR3 is 15 residues. The V and J ends lost 0 bases and 3 bases respectively, with 9 bases between them.

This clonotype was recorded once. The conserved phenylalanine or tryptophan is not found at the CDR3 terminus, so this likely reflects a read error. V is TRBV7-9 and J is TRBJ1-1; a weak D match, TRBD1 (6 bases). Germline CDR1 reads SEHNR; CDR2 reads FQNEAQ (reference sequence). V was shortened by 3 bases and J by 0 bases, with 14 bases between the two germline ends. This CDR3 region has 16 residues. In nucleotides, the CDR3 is TGTGCCAGCAGCTTTGGCCTGACAGGTTTGAACACTGAAGCTTTCTAT. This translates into CASSFGLTGLNTEAFY.

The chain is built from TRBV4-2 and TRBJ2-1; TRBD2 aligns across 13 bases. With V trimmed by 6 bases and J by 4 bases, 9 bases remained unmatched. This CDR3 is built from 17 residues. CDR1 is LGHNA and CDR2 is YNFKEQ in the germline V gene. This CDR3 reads CASSSLAGGPPYNEQFF. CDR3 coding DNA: TGTGCCAGCAGTTCACTAGCGGGGGGGCCGCCTTACAATGAGCAGTTCTTC.

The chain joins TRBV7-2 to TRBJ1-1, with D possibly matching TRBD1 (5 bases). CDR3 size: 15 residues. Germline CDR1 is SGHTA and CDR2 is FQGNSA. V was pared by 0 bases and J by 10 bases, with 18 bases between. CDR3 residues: CASSLAVRQRGTAFF. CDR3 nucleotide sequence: TGTGCCAGCAGCTTAGCGGTTAGACAAAGGGGAACAGCTTTCTTT. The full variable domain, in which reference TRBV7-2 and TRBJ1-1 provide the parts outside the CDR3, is GAGVSQSPSNKVTEKGKDVELRCDPISGHTALYWYRQSLGQGLEFLIYFQGNSAPDKSGLPSDRFSAERTGGSVSTLTIQRTQQEDSAVYLCASSLAVRQRGTAFFGQGTRLTVV.